The 23 T cell receptor beta chains below were found in one sample sequenced in a study of human T cells and chemical hapten exposure. TCRdb reprocessed the RACE reads via MiXCR and lists one record per CDR3 protein. Among some 350,000 distinct CDR3 sequences listed, about 6% were seen once. Regarding time point: patch test 2, 6 weeks after DPC sensitization. As for treatment: therapeutic diphenylcyclopropenone sensitization with weekly scalp DPC. Material: whole blood, obtained in connection with sensitization to the hapten diphenylcyclopropenone (DPC). These receptors came from a woman aged 18-29 years with alopecia areata. Some clones in this sample may be carry-over from other donors' samples.

In its sample, this clonotype was seen a few times. The chain has TRBV20-1 and TRBJ2-1, with D perhaps TRBD1 (6 bases). V lost 5 bases and J 7 bases, leaving 9 bases between the germline ends. The CDR3 runs to 11 residues. Germline-derived CDR1 and CDR2 are DFQATT and SNEGSKA (reference sequence). The CDR3 loop reads CSAAQGNEQFF. The CDR3 DNA sequence: TGCAGTGCTGCCCAGGGGAATGAGCAGTTCTTC.

Many counts were recorded for this clonotype. The CDR3 spells CSARVWPLARLAGAASTDTQYF. In nucleotides, the CDR3 is TGCAGTGCTAGAGTTTGGCCGCTTGCTCGACTAGCGGGAGCCGCTAGCACAGATACGCAGTATTTT. The chain joins TRBV20-1 to TRBJ2-3, with 12 nucleotides matching TRBD2. The CDR3 contains 22 residues. V lost 1 base and J lost 0; bases outside the gene matches: 20. Germline CDR1 is DFQATT and CDR2 is SNEGSKA (reference sequence).

This clonotype showed up just a few times. V is TRBV6-2 or TRBV6-3 and J is TRBJ2-3, with D hard to call. Germline assignment: CDR1 MNHEY and CDR2 SVGEGT. V was cut by 2 bases and J by 0 bases, with 6 bases left in between. The CDR3 is made up of 14 amino acids. Here the CDR3 DNA reads TGTGCCAGCAGTTACGGGTATAGCACAGATACGCAGTATTTT. Protein product: CASSYGYSTDTQYF.

This clonotype turned up a few times. The rearrangement links TRBV12-3 or TRBV12-4 to TRBJ1-4; no reliable D call. The CDR3 is 12 residues long. V lost 5 bases to trimming and J lost 4 bases, with 5 bases between them. The CDR3 nucleotides are TGTGCCAGCAGTCCCCGTAATGAAAAACTGTTTTTT. As protein: CASSPRNEKLFF.

The table lists this clonotype with a few counts. The chain couples TRBV6-1 to TRBJ1-2; maybe TRBD1 (5 bases). The CDR3 totals 18 residues. The germline V gene encodes CDR1 MNHNS and CDR2 SASEGT. The ends were cut back, 5 bases at V and 11 bases at J, with 33 bases in the middle. The DNA of the CDR3 is TGTGCCAGCAGTCAAGACCCTTTTCCAGGGAGGAAGTTTGAGGGTTACACCTTC. It is translated as CASSQDPFPGRKFEGYTF.

Many counts were recorded for this clonotype. This chain uses TRBV29-1 with TRBJ1-3, with 7 bases matching TRBD1. The J segment lost 8 bases and the V segment lost 6 bases, leaving 16 bases of the junction unmatched. CDR3 length: 15 residues. CDR1 and CDR2 from the germline V gene are SQVTM and ANQGSEA. The CDR3 here is CSVRPGQTKGDTIYF. The CDR3 DNA reads as TGCAGCGTGAGACCGGGACAGACGAAGGGAGACACCATATATTTT.

This clonotype appeared many times. The V call is TRBV11-1, the J call TRBJ2-5; TRBD1 aligns across 8 bases. Per germline, CDR1 SGHAT and CDR2 FQDESV (reference sequence). The ends lost 5 bases at V and 6 bases at J; junction bases unmatched: 11. CDR3 length: 15 residues. The CDR3 coding sequence is TGTGCCAGCAGCACCGGACAGGGTGAGGTGAAGACCCAGTACTTC. Amino acid sequence: CASSTGQGEVKTQYF.

This clonotype has ten or more counts. V gene TRBV4-3 combines with J gene TRBJ2-1; 7 nucleotides align to TRBD1. This CDR3 is 15 amino acids long. CDR1 and CDR2 from the germline V gene are LGHNA and YSLEER. With 2 bases clipped from V and 5 bases from J, the junction kept 6 bases outside the gene matches. The CDR3 reads CASSQTRDRNNEQFF. The CDR3 DNA reads TGCGCCAGCAGCCAAACTAGGGACAGAAACAATGAGCAGTTCTTC.

There are a few counts of this clonotype. The DNA of the CDR3 is TGTGCCAGCACCATCGGACAGGGCACAGATACGCAGTATTTT. Amino acids: CASTIGQGTDTQYF. J is TRBJ2-3 and V is TRBV28, with TRBD1 matching 7 bases. The CDR3 is made up of 14 amino acids. V shed 7 bases and J 1 base; nucleotides not matched to a gene: 5. The germline gives CDR1 MDHEN, CDR2 SYDVKM. Full variable domain (outside the CDR3, taken from reference TRBV28 and TRBJ2-3): DVKVTQSSRYLVKRTGEKVFLECVQDMDHENMFWYRQDPGLGLRLIYFSYDVKMKEKGDIPEGYSVSREKKERFSLILESASTNQTSMYLCASTIGQGTDTQYFGPGTRLTVL.

This clonotype was seen ten or more times. The chain employs TRBV18 and TRBJ2-3; D might be TRBD1 (5 bases). V was pared by 5 bases and J by 3 bases, with 9 bases between. The length of the CDR3 is 13 residues. Germline assignment: CDR1 KGHSH and CDR2 LQKENI. The CDR3 region is CASSGARTDTQYF. Written as DNA, the CDR3 is TGTGCCAGCTCAGGGGCCCGAACAGATACGCAGTATTTT.

Turning to this clonotype: A far larger clone is one nucleotide away, so this likely arose from a read error. This chain links TRBV6-6 with TRBJ1-1, with D uncertain. The CDR3 has 13 amino acids. Between the trimmed V and J ends, which lost 4 bases and 3 bases, there was a span of 9 bases. Germline CDR1 and CDR2: MNHNY and SVGAGI (reference sequence). CDR3 amino acids: CASSLGMYTEAFF. CDR3 in DNA: TGTGCCAGCAGTTTGGGGATGTACACTGAAGCTTTCTTT.

The table lists this clonotype with a few counts. This chain joins TRBV5-1 and TRBJ2-3; TRBD2 is a possible D gene (6 bases). The V end was cut by 0 bases, the J end by 4 bases, with 12 bases between. Germline CDR1 is SGHRS and CDR2 is YFSETQ. The CDR3 contains 15 residues. CDR3 loop: CASSLDPEGPDTQYF. CDR3 DNA: TGCGCCAGCAGCTTGGACCCGGAGGGGCCAGATACGCAGTATTTT.

This clonotype occurred many times. In DNA, the CDR3 is TGTGCCAGCAGTAGAAGATCGGGACTAAGTCGGGGCACCGGGGAGCTGTTTTTT. As protein: CASSRRSGLSRGTGELFF. The chain combines TRBV6-1 with TRBJ2-2, with 7 bases that match TRBD2. CDR1 and CDR2 (germline): MNHNS, SASEGT. V shed 5 bases and J 4 bases; nucleotides not matched to a gene: 16. The CDR3 has 18 residues.

The genes are TRBV29-1 and TRBJ2-7; the match to TRBD1 covers 9 bases. The CDR3 has 13 amino acids. Looked up from germline, CDR1 is SQVTM and CDR2 is ANQGSEA. V shed 3 bases and J 2 bases; nucleotides not matched to a gene: 2. CDR3 sequence (DNA): TGCAGCGTTGAGACAGGGGGAACCTACGAGCAGTACTTC. It yields the protein CSVETGGTYEQYF.

The chain carries TRBV12-3 or TRBV12-4 and TRBJ2-7; tentatively, D is TRBD2 (5 bases). There are 13 residues in the CDR3. V was trimmed by 3 bases and J by 7 bases, leaving 13 bases between them. Written as DNA, the CDR3 is TGTGCCAGCAGTTTTTACGAGGGCGAAGAGCAGTACTTC. As protein: CASSFYEGEEQYF.

In this sample, this clonotype turned up a few times. V and J are TRBV6-5 and TRBJ1-2; the D gene is possibly TRBD1 (5 bases). Trimming pared 7 bases from V and 8 bases from J, leaving 14 bases between. Germline values: CDR1 MNHEY, CDR2 SVGAGI. The CDR3 totals 12 residues. The CDR3 sequence: CASISPQGGYTF. In DNA form, the CDR3 reads TGTGCCAGCATCTCCCCCCAGGGAGGCTACACCTTC.

The genes are TRBV12-3 or TRBV12-4 and TRBJ2-7; D ambiguous. Trimming removed 5 bases from V and 4 bases from J, with 15 bases in between. The CDR3 sequence is 14 residues long. The CDR3 DNA follows: TGTGCCAGCAGTGATCGACCGAGAACTTACGAGCAGTACTTC. Residues: CASSDRPRTYEQYF.

The chain couples TRBV6-5 to TRBJ2-7; 10 nucleotides agree with TRBD1. V dropped 6 bases and J dropped 3; count of bases not matched to a gene: 8. CDR3 size: 15 residues. CDR1 is MNHEY, CDR2 SVGAGI, per germline. The DNA of the CDR3 is TGTGCCAGCAGCACTCCCGGGACAGGGGTCTACGAGCAGTACTTC. Translating gives CASSTPGTGVYEQYF.

At least ten counts were recorded for this clonotype. V gene TRBV12-3 or TRBV12-4 combines with J gene TRBJ2-5; D uncertain. This CDR3 is built from 15 residues. The V and J ends lost 5 bases and 1 base respectively, with 14 bases between them. As DNA, the CDR3 is TGTGCCAGCAGTCTGGTAGAGGAAATCCAAGAGACCCAGTACTTC. Translating gives CASSLVEEIQETQYF.

This chain connects TRBV12-3 or TRBV12-4 to TRBJ1-3; weak D call: TRBD1 (5 bases). Trimming shortened V by 5 bases and J by 0 bases, and 11 bases separated the two germline ends. This CDR3 spans 15 amino acids. The CDR3 sequence is CASSQSGGSGNTIYF. In DNA, the CDR3 is TGTGCCAGCAGTCAATCCGGGGGCTCTGGAAACACCATATATTTT.

This clonotype occurred many times. The chain recombines TRBV6-2 or TRBV6-3 with TRBJ1-5; the match to TRBD1 covers 7 bases. The CDR3 contains 15 residues. Losses at the gene ends were 2 bases for V and 1 base for J; bases not matched to a gene: 2. CDR1 is MNHEY, CDR2 SVGEGT, per germline. DNA of the CDR3: TGTGCCAGCAGTTACCGGGGACAGAGCAATCAGCCCCAGCATTTT. As protein: CASSYRGQSNQPQHF.

Comment on this clonotype: Being one base from a much bigger clone, this may be a read error. This chain uses TRBV14 with TRBJ1-5; D is unresolved. CDR3 length: 12 amino acids. Per germline, CDR1 SGHDN and CDR2 FVKESK. V was cut by 2 bases and J by 6 bases, with 5 bases left in between. DNA for the CDR3: TGTGCCAGCAGCCAATTGGGTCAGCCCCAGCATTTT. This translates into CASSQLGQPQHF.

In this sample, this clonotype turned up a few times. The chain is built from TRBV18 and TRBJ1-6; 8 bases match TRBD1. Trimming removed 0 bases from V and 10 bases from J; junction bases left unmatched: 8. This CDR3 region has 16 residues. Germline V lookup: CDR1 KGHSH, CDR2 LQKENI. In nucleotides, the CDR3 is TGTGCCAGCTCACCACCGAGGACAGGGCCAGGGTCACCCCTCCACTTT. Translated, it gives CASSPPRTGPGSPLHF.